This TCR beta chain was profiled in a study of T cell responses to AZD1222 COVID-19 vaccine. J lost 8 bases, V lost 3 bases, and 9 bases had no gene match. This CDR3 contains 14 residues. Germline loops: CDR1 SGDLS, CDR2 YYNGEE. Profiling relied on immunoSEQ multiplex PCR, and the TCRdb table lists in-frame clones only, not all of them. The sample contains 45,000 to 55,000 clones, around 84% of which appear only once. The chain recombines TRBV9 with TRBJ1-2; 8 positions match TRBD1. The clonotype originates from an adult in good health. The sequences come from peripheral blood, collected on day 0 of AZD1222 vaccination. Here the CDR3 DNA reads TGTGCCAGCAGCGCACCGGGACAGGCACCGGGCTACACCTTC. Translated, it gives CASSAPGQAPGYTF.